The 16 T cell receptor beta chains in this list originate from one sample, sequenced in a study of T cell repertoires in cytomegalovirus infection. No antigen is known for these receptors. A single record per CDR3 protein comes from TCRdb applying MiXCR to the reads. Here the sample spans hundreds of thousands of distinct CDR3 sequences, 42% being singletons. The source was cultured PBMCs, collected from culture after CMV antigen stimulation. The receptors stem from a human donor in good health (CMV status not recorded). Some clones in this sample may be carry-over from other donors' samples.

The chain is built from TRBV14 and TRBJ2-7, with a tentative D call TRBD2 (6 bases). V lost 11 bases, J lost 2 bases, and 10 bases lay in between. Germline assignment: CDR1 SGHDN and CDR2 FVKESK. The CDR3 spans 11 residues. The CDR3 sequence: CASAGTYEQYF. The CDR3 DNA is TGTGCCTCTGCGGGGACCTACGAGCAGTACTTC. Full variable domain (missing parts from reference TRBV14 and TRBJ2-7): EAGVTQFPSHSVIEKGQTVTLRCDPISGHDNLYWYRRVMGKEIKFLLHFVKESKQDESGMPNNRFLAERTGGTYSTLKVQPAELEDSGVYFCASAGTYEQYFGPGTRLTVT.

The chain links TRBV28 to TRBJ2-2; D unresolved. The CDR3 is made up of 13 amino acids. Germline V gives CDR1 MDHEN, CDR2 SYDVKM. V was shortened by 5 bases and J by 4 bases, with 8 bases between the two germline ends. The CDR3 DNA sequence: TGTGCCAGCAGTCGACCGGGCACCGGGGAGCTGTTTTTT. This gives the protein CASSRPGTGELFF.

The sample holds a few counts of this clonotype. CDR3 DNA: TGTGCCAGCAGTTACGGGCCCACGGCGAACACTGAAGCTTTCTTT. It codes for CASSYGPTANTEAFF. This sequence joins TRBV6-1 and TRBJ1-1, with no clear D. Germline V gene data show CDR1 as MNHNS and CDR2 as SASEGT. The CDR3 is made up of 15 amino acids. Trimming shortened V by 5 bases and J by 1 base, and 14 bases separated the two germline ends.

The V and J genes are TRBV20-1 and TRBJ2-1, with 8 bases identical to TRBD2. Germline-derived CDR1 and CDR2 are DFQATT and SNEGSKA (reference sequence). The CDR3 runs 14 residues. The V segment lost 8 bases and the J segment 3 bases; nucleotides outside the gene matches: 9. CDR3 protein: CSPQSGRHYNEQFF. The CDR3 DNA follows: TGCAGTCCCCAAAGCGGGAGACACTACAATGAGCAGTTCTTC.

This clonotype was recorded many times. The chain has TRBV7-9 and TRBJ2-7; 8 bases are shared with TRBD1. This CDR3 spans 13 amino acids. Germline V gene data show CDR1 as SEHNR and CDR2 as FQNEAQ (reference sequence). V dropped 3 bases and J dropped 2; count of bases not matched to a gene: 0. CDR3 bases: TGTGCCAGCAGCTTGACAGGGGCCTACGAGCAGTACTTC. It yields the protein CASSLTGAYEQYF.

The chain uses TRBV7-2 and TRBJ2-1; D gene unclear. Germline CDR1 SGHTA, CDR2 FQGNSA. CDR3 length: 14 residues. V shed 3 bases and J shed 2 bases, with 8 bases lying between them. DNA of the CDR3: TGTGCCAGCAGCTTTGGCGGAACCTACAATGAGCAGTTCTTC. Translating it yields CASSFGGTYNEQFF.

This sequence joins TRBV7-3 and TRBJ2-1; D tentatively reads TRBD1 or TRBD2 (5 bases each). CDR1 and CDR2 from the germline V gene are SGHTA and FQGTGA. The V gene lost 4 bases and the J gene lost 0 bases, with 16 bases spanning the gap. The CDR3 contains 17 residues. The CDR3 nucleotides are TGTGCCAGCAGCTCCGGGACCACTTCAAGCTCCTACAATGAGCAGTTCTTC. It specifies CASSSGTTSSSYNEQFF.

V gene TRBV11-2 combines with J gene TRBJ2-3, with 10 bases that match TRBD2. The CDR3 extends over 15 amino acids. Germline assignment: CDR1 SGHAT and CDR2 FQNNGV. Trimming cost V 7 bases and J 4 bases; bases outside gene matches: 8. This CDR3 reads CASIKRGGRSDTQYF. CDR3 DNA: TGTGCCAGCATCAAGCGGGGGGGCCGCTCAGATACGCAGTATTTT.

V and J are TRBV28 and TRBJ1-5; 8 bases map to TRBD1. Germline assignment: CDR1 MDHEN and CDR2 SYDVKM. V lost 5 bases to trimming and J lost 7 bases; unmatched junction nucleotides: 10. There are 15 residues in the CDR3. CDR3 nucleotides: TGTGCCAGCAGTCCCGGACAGGGTGTAAGGCAGCCCCAGCATTTT. Its protein product is CASSPGQGVRQPQHF.

The chain carries TRBV7-2 and TRBJ1-5; D is undetermined. Trimming pared 6 bases from V and 2 bases from J, leaving 11 bases between. Looked up from germline, CDR1 is SGHTA and CDR2 is FQGNSA. The CDR3 has 14 amino acids. The CDR3 nucleotides read TGTGCCAGCAGTGGGCAGGCAGGCAATCAGCCCCAGCATTTT. Its translation: CASSGQAGNQPQHF.

The chain recombines TRBV28 with TRBJ1-4; the match to TRBD1 covers 9 bases. V lost 7 bases, J lost 4 bases, and 7 bases stayed unmatched. Germline V gives CDR1 MDHEN, CDR2 SYDVKM. The CDR3 length is 15 residues. The CDR3 DNA reads TGTGCCAGCACCGGGACAGGGTTCGATAATGAAAAACTGTTTTTT. Amino acids: CASTGTGFDNEKLFF.

The chain recombines TRBV7-4 with TRBJ2-1; TRBD2 is a possible D gene (5 bases). Trimming stripped 8 bases from V and 5 bases from J, with 10 bases between. This CDR3 has 12 amino acids. Germline V gene data show CDR1 as SGHVT and CDR2 as SQSDAQ. The DNA of the CDR3 is TGTGCCAGCTGGGGTAGCGACAATGAGCAGTTCTTC. Translated: CASWGSDNEQFF.

The J gene is TRBJ2-3, the V gene TRBV7-6; D possibly corresponds to TRBD1 (6 bases). The V end was cut by 2 bases, the J end by 3 bases, with 12 bases between. This CDR3 region has 15 residues. In germline, CDR1 is SGHVS, CDR2 FNYEAQ. CDR3 loop: CASSLKTGVTDTQYF. CDR3 coding DNA: TGTGCCAGCAGCTTAAAGACAGGTGTGACAGATACGCAGTATTTT.

This clonotype was seen a few times. The chain joins TRBV20-1 to TRBJ2-3; 9 bases map to TRBD2. CDR1 is DFQATT, CDR2 SNEGSKA, per germline (reference sequence). The CDR3 has 14 residues. Trimming took 5 bases from V and 2 from J; bases not matched to a gene: 5. CDR3 region: CSAVAGEITDTQYF. For the CDR3, the DNA is TGCAGTGCTGTAGCGGGAGAGATCACAGATACGCAGTATTTT.

The CDR3 sequence is CASRPGSWTDTQYF. The CDR3 coding sequence is TGTGCCAGCAGACCAGGGAGTTGGACAGATACGCAGTATTTT. The chain uses TRBV7-2 and TRBJ2-3; possibly TRBD1 or TRBD2 for D (5 bases each). Germline V gene data show CDR1 as SGHTA and CDR2 as FQGNSA. The CDR3 length is 14 residues. V gave up 6 bases and J gave up 3 bases, with 13 bases separating them.

The chain is built from TRBV27 and TRBJ2-1, with 13 bases that match TRBD2. The germline gives CDR1 MNHEY, CDR2 SMNVEV (reference sequence). The CDR3 spans 15 residues. V trimming: 7 bases; J trimming: 6 bases; junction bases outside the gene matches: 6. CDR3 sequence: CASTIGTSGTNEQFF. The CDR3 DNA follows: TGTGCCAGCACCATAGGGACTAGCGGGACCAATGAGCAGTTCTTC.